The 26 T cell receptor beta chains listed next were all sequenced from one sample in a study of blood T cell repertoires in COVID-19. TCRdb's table, derived via immunoSEQ multiplex PCR, lists solely in-frame clones and lacks some. Seen here are over 130,000 clones, 60% to 80% observed once, and the top ten hold roughly 8.9%. Sequencing was done on a sample of peripheral blood. These receptors originate from a woman in her fifties or sixties with active or convalescent COVID-19.

This chain uses TRBV7-2 with TRBJ2-7, with D possibly matching TRBD2 (6 bases). The germline gives CDR1 SGHTA, CDR2 FQGNSA. The V end was cut by 4 bases, the J end by 6 bases, with 13 bases between. The CDR3 spans 13 residues. The CDR3 here is CASSWSGSLEQYF. Here the CDR3 DNA reads TGTGCCAGCAGCTGGTCCGGGAGCCTCGAGCAGTACTTC.

This clone was counted only a few times. In DNA form, the CDR3 reads TGTGCCACGCGACTGGGCGGGAGCTCCTACGAGCAGTACTTC. Residues: CATRLGGSSYEQYF. The chain combines TRBV11-2 with TRBJ2-7; 7 bases agree with TRBD2. CDR3 length equals 14 residues. J lost 0 bases, V lost 10 bases, and 9 bases had no gene match. Germline V gives CDR1 SGHAT, CDR2 FQNNGV.

The chain carries TRBV3-1 (or the pseudogene TRBV3-2) and TRBJ1-1; 9 bases align to TRBD1. The ends lost 4 bases at V and 4 bases at J; junction bases unmatched: 1. The CDR3 sequence is 13 residues long. Germline V gene sequence: CDR1 LGHDT, CDR2 YNNKEL (reference sequence). CDR3 sequence (DNA): TGTGCCAGCAGCCGACAGGGGGGCACTGAAGCTTTCTTT. Its protein is CASSRQGGTEAFF.

The rearrangement joins TRBV5-1 to TRBJ1-3; D perhaps matches TRBD1 (6 bases). The ends were cut back, 4 bases at V and 0 bases at J, with 20 bases in the middle. Germline V gene lookup returns CDR1 SGHRS and CDR2 YFSETQ. This CDR3 comprises 18 residues. CDR3 nucleotides: TGCGCCAGCAGCACCCTACAGGGTCCCGCTTACTCTGGAAACACCATATATTTT. Protein product: CASSTLQGPAYSGNTIYF.

The V gene is TRBV5-1, the J gene TRBJ1-1; 7 bases match TRBD1. Germline CDR1 and CDR2: SGHRS and YFSETQ. The junction had 10 bases not matched to a gene; V was cut back by 2 bases and J by 0 bases. The CDR3 contains 17 residues. CDR3 amino acids: CASSLFGQANMNTEAFF. The CDR3 coding sequence is TGCGCCAGCAGCTTATTCGGACAGGCAAATATGAACACTGAAGCTTTCTTT.

The rearrangement links TRBV18 to TRBJ1-5; 9 bases agree with TRBD1. The germline V gene has CDR1 KGHSH and CDR2 LQKENI. There are 16 residues in the CDR3. V was clipped by 3 bases and J by 0 bases; unmatched bases: 3. Here the CDR3 reads CASSPDRGNSNQPQHF. CDR3 nucleotide sequence: TGTGCCAGCTCACCGGACAGGGGAAATAGCAATCAGCCCCAGCATTTT.

The V gene is TRBV5-7, the J gene TRBJ2-4; 7 bases map to TRBD1. TRBV5-7 is designated an ORF whose function remains uncertain. CDR3 length: 16 amino acids. Trimming cost V 1 base and J 6 bases; bases outside gene matches: 10. CDR3 nucleotides: TGTGCCAGCAGCTTGAGGGACAGTAAAGGTGGAAACATTCAGTACTTC. As protein: CASSLRDSKGGNIQYF.

This sequence joins TRBV11-1 and TRBJ2-4; D might be TRBD2 (5 bases). Germline assignment: CDR1 SGHAT and CDR2 FQDESV (reference sequence). The CDR3 covers 13 residues. V lost 3 bases to trimming and J lost 6 bases, with 9 bases between them. CDR3 loop: CASSLDSINIQYF. The CDR3 coding sequence is TGTGCCAGCAGCTTGGACTCGATAAACATTCAGTACTTC.

The rearrangement links TRBV5-6 to TRBJ2-7, with 8 bases identical to TRBD2. Germline CDR1 is SGHDT and CDR2 is YYEEEE. The ends lost 2 bases at V and 3 bases at J; junction bases unmatched: 7. This CDR3 has 15 residues. The CDR3 sequence: CASSFISAGVYEQYF. The CDR3, as DNA: TGTGCCAGCAGCTTTATTTCAGCGGGAGTCTACGAGCAGTACTTC. The whole variable domain, filled in from reference TRBV5-6 and TRBJ2-7, reads DAGVTQSPTHLIKTRGQQVTLRCSPKSGHDTVSWYQQALGQGPQFIFQYYEEEERQRGNFPDRFSGHQFPNYSSELNVNALLLGDSALYLCASSFISAGVYEQYFGPGTRLTVT.

The V and J genes are TRBV25-1 and TRBJ2-1, with TRBD1 identical over 11 bases. This CDR3 contains 14 residues. CDR1 and CDR2 (germline): MGHDK, SYGVNS. The junction had 5 bases not matched to a gene; V was cut back by 6 bases and J by 7 bases. This chain's CDR3 is CASRADRGRNEQFF. The DNA of the CDR3 is TGTGCCAGCAGGGCGGACAGGGGGCGGAATGAGCAGTTCTTC.

The genes are TRBV13 and TRBJ1-2; the D is unclear. Trimming pared 10 bases from V and 7 bases from J, leaving 10 bases between. The CDR3 has 10 amino acids. The germline V gene encodes CDR1 PRHDT and CDR2 FYEKMQ (reference sequence). This chain's CDR3 is CATTLVGYTF. The CDR3 nucleotides are TGTGCCACCACCCTAGTTGGCTACACCTTC.

This clone was seen once. The chain employs TRBV27 and TRBJ2-1; 10 bases agree with TRBD2. This CDR3 spans 17 amino acids. V gave up 0 bases and J gave up 6 bases; unmatched junction bases: 8. The germline CDR1 and CDR2 sequences are MNHEY and SMNVEV (reference sequence). This chain's CDR3 is CASSLSSLAGVLNEQFF. CDR3 bases: TGTGCCAGCAGTTTATCATCCCTAGCGGGAGTTCTCAATGAGCAGTTCTTC.

The chain combines TRBV7-2 with TRBJ2-3, with 14 bases aligning to TRBD2. Germline V gene lookup returns CDR1 SGHTA and CDR2 FQGNSA. V was pared by 4 bases and J by 1 base, with 4 bases of the junction left unmatched. The CDR3 has 17 amino acids. CDR3 loop: CASSSPGLAGGTDTQYF. CDR3 sequence (DNA): TGTGCCAGCAGCTCTCCGGGACTAGCGGGGGGCACAGATACGCAGTATTTT.

The V gene is TRBV7-3, the J gene TRBJ2-5, with TRBD2 matching over 13 bases. Germline values: CDR1 SGHTA, CDR2 FQGTGA. Germline trimming cut 5 bases from V and 5 bases from J; bases unmatched to any gene: 5. The CDR3 totals 15 residues. The CDR3 reads CASSTGLAGRETQYF. The CDR3 coding sequence is TGTGCCAGCAGCACGGGACTAGCGGGGCGGGAGACCCAGTACTTC.

The chain carries TRBV9 and TRBJ2-3; a weak D match, TRBD2 (6 bases). This CDR3 is built from 16 residues. Trimming removed 0 bases at V and 1 base at J, with 12 bases between. Germline V gives CDR1 SGDLS, CDR2 YYNGEE. This chain's CDR3 is CASSVGPSEGTDTQYF. Written as DNA, the CDR3 is TGTGCCAGCAGCGTAGGCCCTAGCGAAGGCACAGATACGCAGTATTTT.

CDR3 loop: CASRSGTELIEAFF. The CDR3 DNA follows: TGTGCCAGCAGGTCCGGGACAGAGCTTATCGAAGCTTTCTTT. The V gene is TRBV6-5, the J gene TRBJ1-1; 7 nucleotides match TRBD1. J lost 8 bases, V lost 6 bases, and 12 bases had no gene match. Germline loops: CDR1 MNHEY, CDR2 SVGAGI. The CDR3 runs to 14 residues.

This clone occurred once. V and J are TRBV6-5 and TRBJ2-1; 14 nucleotides match TRBD2. V shed 4 bases, J shed 7 bases, and the junction held 6 bases outside the gene matches. The CDR3 extends over 16 amino acids. Per the germline V gene, CDR1 is MNHEY and CDR2 is SVGAGI. DNA of the CDR3: TGTGCCAGCAGTTCCCCGGGACTAGCGGGGGTAAATGAGCAGTTCTTC. This encodes CASSSPGLAGVNEQFF.

This chain uses TRBV18 with TRBJ1-5; 7 bases are a match to TRBD1. Germline CDR1 and CDR2: KGHSH and LQKENI. J was trimmed by 1 base and V by 5 bases; bases with no gene match: 5. This CDR3 is 15 amino acids long. CDR3 bases: TGTGCCAGCTCATCAGGGGGGATAAGCAATCAGCCCCAGCATTTT. It specifies CASSSGGISNQPQHF.

This CDR3 is CASSLGGSGETYEQYF. In nucleotides, the CDR3 is TGTGCCAGTAGCCTCGGGGGAAGCGGGGAAACCTACGAGCAGTACTTC. The V call is TRBV19, the J call TRBJ2-7; 7 bases are shared with TRBD2. With V trimmed by 6 bases and J by 2 bases, 13 bases remained unmatched. CDR3 length equals 16 residues. Per germline, CDR1 LNHDA and CDR2 SQIVND (reference sequence).

The rearrangement links TRBV5-1 to TRBJ1-5, with TRBD1 identical over 8 bases. Germline V gene sequence: CDR1 SGHRS, CDR2 YFSETQ. This CDR3 contains 13 residues. Unmatched junction bases numbered 2, after V lost 4 bases and J lost 5 bases. The CDR3 sequence is CASSTTGDQPQHF. The CDR3 nucleotides read TGCGCCAGCAGCACGACAGGGGATCAGCCCCAGCATTTT.

This chain joins TRBV19 and TRBJ2-1, with 11 bases aligning to TRBD2. This CDR3 spans 16 amino acids. Losses at the gene ends were 5 bases for V and 8 bases for J; bases not matched to a gene: 11. Per the germline V gene, CDR1 is LNHDA and CDR2 is SQIVND (reference sequence). The CDR3 region is CASSSYSGRAADEQFF. The CDR3 DNA reads TGTGCCAGTAGTTCCTATAGCGGGAGGGCAGCTGATGAGCAGTTCTTC.

V gene TRBV7-2 combines with J gene TRBJ2-3; D may be TRBD2 (5 bases). Between the trimmed V and J ends, which lost 1 base and 5 bases, there was a span of 7 bases. CDR3 length: 13 amino acids. CDR1 is SGHTA and CDR2 is FQGNSA in the germline V gene. This CDR3 reads CASSLGRRDTQYF. The CDR3 DNA is TGTGCCAGCAGCTTAGGGAGGAGAGATACGCAGTATTTT.

The chain recombines TRBV4-3 with TRBJ2-2, with 15 bases matching TRBD2. CDR1 and CDR2 from the germline V gene are LGHNA and YSLEER. The CDR3 contains 16 residues. V lost 1 base to trimming and J lost 9 bases; unmatched junction nucleotides: 3. CDR3 coding DNA: TGCGCCAGCAGCCAAGCGGGACTAGCGGGAGGATGGGAGCTGTTTTTT. Residues: CASSQAGLAGGWELFF.

This rearrangement joins TRBV11-2 to TRBJ1-1; D is undetermined. CDR1 is SGHAT, CDR2 FQNNGV, per germline. The CDR3 runs to 13 residues. Trimming took 3 bases from V and 0 from J, leaving 5 bases between them. The CDR3 is CASSLHMNTEAFF. The CDR3, as DNA: TGTGCCAGCAGCTTGCACATGAACACTGAAGCTTTCTTT.

In the case of this clone: The sample contains more than one DNA sequence encoding this CDR3. This chain joins TRBV5-1 and TRBJ2-7; possibly TRBD2 for D (5 bases). Per the germline V gene, CDR1 is SGHRS and CDR2 is YFSETQ. This CDR3 has 13 residues. V lost 2 bases and J 0 bases, leaving 6 bases between the germline ends. CDR3 sequence (DNA): TGCGCCAGCAGCTTTCGGGACTCCTACGAGCAGTACTTC. It encodes CASSFRDSYEQYF.

The rearrangement joins TRBV11-2 to TRBJ2-2; 9 bases match TRBD2. The CDR3 is made up of 15 amino acids. CDR1 SGHAT and CDR2 FQNNGV come from the germline V gene. V dropped 7 bases and J dropped 4; count of bases not matched to a gene: 7. The CDR3 coding sequence is TGTGCCAGCAAGATAGCGGGAGTCGGCACCGGGGAGCTGTTTTTT. Its protein product is CASKIAGVGTGELFF.